Shown below are 2 T cell receptor beta chains from a single sample sequenced in a study of blood T cell repertoires in COVID-19 (dated by TCRdb to 2018 to 2021). Library preparation used the immunoSEQ multiplex PCR assay. Held by TCRdb, this immuneACCESS table contains in-frame sequences only and omits some clones. Under half of the omission traces to an unresolved V gene where checked; the cause of the rest is unknown. Present in this sample are 450,000 or so clones, about 87% of which were seen just once. Together, the top ten hold 0.7% to 1% of the sample. The source material was peripheral blood. Receptor source: a man aged 18 to 29 with COVID-19, enrolled during active disease.

This chain links TRBV29-1 with TRBJ2-5, with TRBD2 as a possible D gene (6 bases). The CDR3 sequence is 13 residues long. The germline V gene has CDR1 SQVTM and CDR2 ANQGSEA. V was cut by 1 base and J by 5 bases, with 11 bases left in between. The CDR3: CSVEGEEGETQYF. CDR3 nucleotides: TGCAGCGTTGAAGGCGAGGAGGGCGAGACCCAGTACTTC.

The V gene is TRBV27, the J gene TRBJ2-5; 10 bases match TRBD2. This CDR3 is 15 amino acids long. Germline CDR1 is MNHEY and CDR2 is SMNVEV (reference sequence). The trim removed 4 bases at V and 2 bases at J, leaving 4 bases unmatched. In nucleotides, the CDR3 is TGTGCCAGCAGTTCTATTAGCGGGGGGCAAGAGACCCAGTACTTC. Amino acid sequence: CASSSISGGQETQYF.